This TCR beta chain was identified in a study of human T cells and chemical hapten exposure. Noted time point: healthy volunteer bleed at 2 weeks. Researchers extracted total RNA from unfractionated whole blood. TCRdb called the RACE reads again in MiXCR, with one record for every CDR3 protein. This sample carries over 45,000 distinct CDR3 sequences, 3.5% to 4.5% of them seen once, and the ten largest clones take around 1.6%. Germline V CDR1 and CDR2: SGHRS, YFSETQ. Trimming removed 4 bases from V and 9 bases from J, with 14 bases in between. The CDR3 extends over 14 amino acids. Notes on the study in general: The number of TCRs above 1 in 1000 frequency did not change after DPC sensitization.

This clonotype was counted many times. Its specificity is not known. This clonotype originated in a female donor in good health. Some clones in this sample may be carry-over from other donors' samples. Sequences were obtained from whole blood. The V call is TRBV5-1, the J call TRBJ1-6, with a tentative D call TRBD1 (5 bases). In nucleotides, the CDR3 is TGCGCCAGCAGCCCCGGGGACGTTAGTTCACCCCTCCACTTT. Protein: CASSPGDVSSPLHF.